The present T cell receptor (beta chain) was sequenced within a study of CD8+CD57+ T cells in acquired aplastic anemia. Study-level points and caveats: CD8+ Simpson's diversity did not differ significantly between patients and controls.

V gave up 4 bases and J gave up 8 bases; unmatched junction bases: 11. The germline CDR1 and CDR2 sequences are LGHNA and YNFKEQ. CDR3 length: 16 amino acids. In the case of this clonotype: Antigen: not known.

Genomic DNA served as template for TCR beta VDJ and CDR3 profiling. TCRdb used MiXCR to reprocess the reads, holding one entry per CDR3 protein. The sample yields about 110,000 distinct CDR3 sequences, 40% to 60% seen once. This chain connects TRBV4-2 to TRBJ1-6; 7 nucleotides line up with TRBD1. The sequencing sample was made of sorted CD4+, CD8+, or CD8+CD57+ T cells (not recorded which) from PBMCs. This sequence originates from a human donor in good health, serving as a control. The CDR3 region is CASSRGNNRGDSPLHF. In nucleotides, the CDR3 is TGTGCCAGCAGCCGCGGAAATAACAGGGGCGATTCACCCCTCCACTTT.